This T cell receptor beta chain appears in the sequencing data of a study of identical twins. This CDR3 is built from 15 residues. Looked up from germline, CDR1 is MNHEY and CDR2 is SVGAGI. V was clipped by 2 bases and J by 0 bases, with 10 bases between them. TCRdb used MiXCR to reprocess the 5' RACE reads, holding one entry per CDR3 protein. The sample carries some 690,000 distinct CDR3 sequences, 21% recorded once. This clonotype has a handful of counts. The same data also went into a second study, on T cells expressing NK-cell markers. That work states: Serological testing identified seven of the eight sequenced donors as HCMV-seropositive and one as seronegative.

J is TRBJ2-5 and V is TRBV6-5; D may be TRBD2 (5 bases). This sequence was found in a woman under 30 in good health. Material: PBMCs. The DNA for the CDR3 is TGTGCCAGCAGTTACGGTGGGAGCTACCAAGAGACCCAGTACTTC. Protein: CASSYGGSYQETQYF.